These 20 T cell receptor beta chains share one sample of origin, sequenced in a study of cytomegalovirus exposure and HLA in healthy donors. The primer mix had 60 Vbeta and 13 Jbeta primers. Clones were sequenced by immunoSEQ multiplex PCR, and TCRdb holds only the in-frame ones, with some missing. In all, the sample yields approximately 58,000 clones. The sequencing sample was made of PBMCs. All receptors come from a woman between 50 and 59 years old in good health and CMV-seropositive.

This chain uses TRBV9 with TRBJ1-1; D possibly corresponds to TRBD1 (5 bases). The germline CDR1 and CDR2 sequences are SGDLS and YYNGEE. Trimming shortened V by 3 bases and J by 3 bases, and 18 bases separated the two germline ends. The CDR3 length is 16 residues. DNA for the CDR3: TGTGCCAGCAGCGCCGAGGGGAGGGTTTGGGACACTGAAGCTTTCTTT. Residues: CASSAEGRVWDTEAFF. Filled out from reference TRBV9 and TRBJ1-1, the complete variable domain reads DSGVTQTPKHLITATGQRVTLRCSPRSGDLSVYWYQQSLDQGLQFLIQYYNGEERAKGNILERFSAQQFPDLHSELNLSSLELGDSALYFCASSAEGRVWDTEAFFGQGTRLTVV.

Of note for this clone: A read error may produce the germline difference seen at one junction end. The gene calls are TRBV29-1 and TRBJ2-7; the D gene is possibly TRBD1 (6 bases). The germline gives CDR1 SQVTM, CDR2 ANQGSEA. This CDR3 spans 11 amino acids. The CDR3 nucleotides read TGCAGCGTTGAAGGACAGGCAGTTAGAGACTTC. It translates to CSVEGQAVRDF.

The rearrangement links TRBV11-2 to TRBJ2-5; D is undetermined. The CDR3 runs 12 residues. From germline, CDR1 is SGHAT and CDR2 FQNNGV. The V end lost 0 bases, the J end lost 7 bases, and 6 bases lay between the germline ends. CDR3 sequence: CASSLDGGTQYF. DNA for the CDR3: TGTGCCAGCAGCTTAGATGGCGGGACCCAGTACTTC.

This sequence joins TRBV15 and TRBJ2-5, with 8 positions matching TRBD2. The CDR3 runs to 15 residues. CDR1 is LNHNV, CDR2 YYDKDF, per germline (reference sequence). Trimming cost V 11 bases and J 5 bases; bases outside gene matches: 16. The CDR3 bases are TGTGCCTCACAAAGCGGGGGCCTTTCCAAGGAGACCCAGTACTTC. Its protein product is CASQSGGLSKETQYF.

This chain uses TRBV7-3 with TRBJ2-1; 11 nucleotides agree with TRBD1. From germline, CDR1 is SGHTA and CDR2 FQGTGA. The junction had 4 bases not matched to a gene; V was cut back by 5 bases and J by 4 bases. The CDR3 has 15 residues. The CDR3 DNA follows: TGTGCCAGCAGCCCGGACAGGGGGCAATACAATGAGCAGTTCTTC. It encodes CASSPDRGQYNEQFF.

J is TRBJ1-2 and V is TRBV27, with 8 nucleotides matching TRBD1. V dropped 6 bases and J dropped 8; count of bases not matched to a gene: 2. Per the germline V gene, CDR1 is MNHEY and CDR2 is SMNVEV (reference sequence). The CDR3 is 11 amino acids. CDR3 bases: TGTGCCAGCAGGGACAGGGACGGCTACACCTTC. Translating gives CASRDRDGYTF.

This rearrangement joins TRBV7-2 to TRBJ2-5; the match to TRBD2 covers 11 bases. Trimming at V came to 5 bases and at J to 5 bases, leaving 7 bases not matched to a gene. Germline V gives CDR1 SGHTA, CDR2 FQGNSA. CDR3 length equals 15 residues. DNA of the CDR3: TGTGCCAGCAGCCCATTTAGCGGGGGGGCGGAGACCCAGTACTTC. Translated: CASSPFSGGAETQYF. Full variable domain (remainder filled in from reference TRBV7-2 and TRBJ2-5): GAGVSQSPSNKVTEKGKDVELRCDPISGHTALYWYRQSLGQGLEFLIYFQGNSAPDKSGLPSDRFSAERTGGSVSTLTIQRTQQEDSAVYLCASSPFSGGAETQYFGPGTRLLVL.

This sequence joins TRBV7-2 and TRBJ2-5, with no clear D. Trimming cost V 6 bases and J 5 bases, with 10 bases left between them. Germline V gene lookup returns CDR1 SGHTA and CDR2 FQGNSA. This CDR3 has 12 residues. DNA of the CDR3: TGTGCCAGCAGGCTAGTTTGGGAGACCCAGTACTTC. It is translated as CASRLVWETQYF.

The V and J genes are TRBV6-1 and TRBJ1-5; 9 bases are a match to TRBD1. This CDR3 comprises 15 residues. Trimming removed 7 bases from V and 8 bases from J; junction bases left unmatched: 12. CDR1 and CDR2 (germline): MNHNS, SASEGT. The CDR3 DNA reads TGTGCCAGCAAGAGTAGGACAGGGGTTCAGGAGCCCCAGCATTTT. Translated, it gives CASKSRTGVQEPQHF.

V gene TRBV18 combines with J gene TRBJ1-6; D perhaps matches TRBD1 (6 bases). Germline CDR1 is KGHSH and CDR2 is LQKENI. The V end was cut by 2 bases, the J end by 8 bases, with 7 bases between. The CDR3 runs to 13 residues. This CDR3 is CASSPGGDSPLHF. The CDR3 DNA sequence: TGTGCCAGCTCACCAGGGGGCGATTCACCCCTCCACTTT.

CDR3 DNA: TGTGCCAGCATCCGGGATTCGGGTAATGAAAAACTGTTTTTT. The encoded protein is CASIRDSGNEKLFF. This chain links TRBV2 with TRBJ1-4; D not resolved. CDR3 size: 14 residues. Trimming removed 7 bases at V and 4 bases at J, with 13 bases between. CDR1 is SNHLY, CDR2 FYNNEI, per germline.

CDR3 DNA sequence: TGTGCCAGCAGCTTACCAATCGGGACTAGCGGGATGACAGATACGCAGTATTTT. The encoded protein is CASSLPIGTSGMTDTQYF. The chain combines TRBV7-9 with TRBJ2-3, with 13 positions matching TRBD2. Unmatched junction bases numbered 8, after V lost 2 bases and J lost 3 bases. This CDR3 comprises 18 residues. Germline CDR1 reads SEHNR; CDR2 reads FQNEAQ (reference sequence).

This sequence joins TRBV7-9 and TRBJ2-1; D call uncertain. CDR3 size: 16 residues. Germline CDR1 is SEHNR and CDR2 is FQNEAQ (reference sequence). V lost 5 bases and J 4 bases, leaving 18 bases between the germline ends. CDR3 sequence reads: CASSLPPRPTYNEQFF. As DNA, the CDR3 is TGTGCCAGCAGCCTACCTCCGAGGCCTACTTACAATGAGCAGTTCTTC.

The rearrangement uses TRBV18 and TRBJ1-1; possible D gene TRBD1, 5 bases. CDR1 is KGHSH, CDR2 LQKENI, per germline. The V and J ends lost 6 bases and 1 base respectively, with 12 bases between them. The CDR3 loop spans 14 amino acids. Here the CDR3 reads CASSSDTRNTEAFF. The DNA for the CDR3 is TGTGCCAGCTCCTCGGACACCAGGAACACTGAAGCTTTCTTT.

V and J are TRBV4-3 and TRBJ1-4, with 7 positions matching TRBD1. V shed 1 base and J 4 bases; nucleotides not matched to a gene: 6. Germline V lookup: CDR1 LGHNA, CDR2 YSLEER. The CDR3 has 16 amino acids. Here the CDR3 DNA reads TGCGCCAGCAGCCAAGGGACAGGACAAAGTAATGAAAAACTGTTTTTT. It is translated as CASSQGTGQSNEKLFF.

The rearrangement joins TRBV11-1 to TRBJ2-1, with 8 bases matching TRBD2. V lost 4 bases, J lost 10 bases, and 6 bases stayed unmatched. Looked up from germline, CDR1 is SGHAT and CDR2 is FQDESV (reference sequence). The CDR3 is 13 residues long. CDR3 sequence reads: CASSSVSGAEQFF. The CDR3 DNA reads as TGTGCCAGCAGCTCCGTTAGCGGGGCAGAGCAGTTCTTC.

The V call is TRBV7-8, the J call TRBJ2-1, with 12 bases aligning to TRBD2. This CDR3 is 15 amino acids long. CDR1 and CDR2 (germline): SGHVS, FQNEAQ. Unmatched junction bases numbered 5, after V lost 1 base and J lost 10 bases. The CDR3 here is CASSLGTSGAGEQFF. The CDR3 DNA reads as TGTGCCAGCAGCTTAGGGACTAGCGGGGCCGGGGAGCAGTTCTTC.

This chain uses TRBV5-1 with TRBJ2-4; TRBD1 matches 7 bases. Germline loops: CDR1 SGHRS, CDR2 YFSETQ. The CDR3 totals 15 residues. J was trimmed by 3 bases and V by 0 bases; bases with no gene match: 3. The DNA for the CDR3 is TGCGCCAGCAGCTTGGAGGGGGCTTACAAAAACATTCAGTACTTC. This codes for CASSLEGAYKNIQYF.

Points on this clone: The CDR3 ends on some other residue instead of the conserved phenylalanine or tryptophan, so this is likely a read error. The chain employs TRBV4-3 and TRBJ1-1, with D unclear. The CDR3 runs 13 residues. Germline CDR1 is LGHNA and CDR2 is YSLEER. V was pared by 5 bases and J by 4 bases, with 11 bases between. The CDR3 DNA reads TGCGCCAGCAGCAAAGGGAGGGTCACTGAAGCTTTCTCT. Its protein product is CASSKGRVTEAFS.

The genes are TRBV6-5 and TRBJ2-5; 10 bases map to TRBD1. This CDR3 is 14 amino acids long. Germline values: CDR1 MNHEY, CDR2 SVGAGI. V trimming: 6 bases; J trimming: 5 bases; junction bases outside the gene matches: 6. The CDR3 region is CASSPDRGEETQYF. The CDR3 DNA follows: TGTGCCAGCAGCCCGGACAGGGGGGAGGAGACCCAGTACTTC.